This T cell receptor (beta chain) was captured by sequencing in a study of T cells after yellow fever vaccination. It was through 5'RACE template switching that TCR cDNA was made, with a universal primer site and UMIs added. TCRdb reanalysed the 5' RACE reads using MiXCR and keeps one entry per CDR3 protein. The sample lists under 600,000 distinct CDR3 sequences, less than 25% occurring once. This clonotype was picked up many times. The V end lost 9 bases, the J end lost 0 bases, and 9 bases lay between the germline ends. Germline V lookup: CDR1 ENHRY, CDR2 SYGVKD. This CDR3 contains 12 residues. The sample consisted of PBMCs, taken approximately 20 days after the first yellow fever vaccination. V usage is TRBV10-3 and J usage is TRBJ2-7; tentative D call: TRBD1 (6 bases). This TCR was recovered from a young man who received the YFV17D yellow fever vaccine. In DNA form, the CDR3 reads TGTGCCATAGGACAGAGCTCCTACGAGCAGTACTTC. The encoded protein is CAIGQSSYEQYF.